This T cell receptor (beta chain) came from a study of T cell responses to AZD1222 COVID-19 vaccine. About the study: The study pooled second doses at about 4 or about 12 weeks. Findings and caveats of the study: Only a handful of AZD1222 recipients were seropositive at baseline. Only after the peak T cell response were repertoires sampled. A rise in Spike-specific TCR breadth and depth followed two AZD1222 doses.

For this clone: Its antigen is not identified.

Assay used: immunoSEQ multiplex PCR; TCRdb lists only in-frame clones, some missing. The sample holds about 150,000 clones, around 88% seen once. Germline-derived CDR1 and CDR2 are SNHLY and FYNNEI. V gave up 6 bases and J gave up 1 base, with 16 bases separating them. CDR3 length equals 16 residues. This clonotype was obtained from an adult in good health. Specimen: peripheral blood, collected on day 0 of AZD1222 vaccination. The genes are TRBV2 and TRBJ1-5; perhaps TRBD1 as D (6 bases). The CDR3 DNA follows: TGTGCCAGCAGCGTAGGACAGATCAAAAGCAATCAGCCCCAGCATTTT. Its translation is CASSVGQIKSNQPQHF.